The next 8 T cell receptor beta chains were all read from a single sample in a study of shared clonotypes between healthy human individuals. The data were produced by immunoSEQ multiplex PCR, yet TCRdb's version contains in-frame clones alone and is incomplete. The sample records approximately 100,000 clones, around 68% being singletons. The specimen sequenced was memory CD8+ T cells sorted from blood. This sample's subset: CD45RO+ cells pooled with CCR7-negative TemRA cells. Receptors were obtained from a woman aged 30 to 39 in good health.

This rearrangement joins TRBV19 to TRBJ1-1; 12 bases are shared with TRBD1. Germline assignment: CDR1 LNHDA and CDR2 SQIVND (reference sequence). V lost 5 bases and J lost 14; bases outside the gene matches: 3. CDR3 length: 11 amino acids. The CDR3 nucleotides read TGTGCCAGTAGTTCCGGGACAGGGGGCTTCTTT. Amino acids: CASSSGTGGFF.

This clone came up once. The gene calls are TRBV4-1 and TRBJ1-5; D is uncertain. Per germline, CDR1 MGHRA and CDR2 YSYEKL. V lost 1 base, J lost 0 bases, and 7 bases lay in between. There are 15 residues in the CDR3. The CDR3 protein is CASSQVSGSNQPQHF. CDR3 nucleotides: TGCGCCAGCAGCCAAGTGTCAGGTAGCAATCAGCCCCAGCATTTT.

The table lists this clone with many counts. The J gene is TRBJ2-3, the V gene TRBV9; TRBD2 agrees at 10 bases. The CDR3 loop spans 14 amino acids. After removal of 2 bases from V and 5 bases from J, the junction contained 2 bases not matched to a gene. Germline V lookup: CDR1 SGDLS, CDR2 YYNGEE. DNA of the CDR3: TGTGCCAGCAGCGTTAGCGGGAGGCAAGATACGCAGTATTTT. Translated: CASSVSGRQDTQYF.

The CDR3 protein is CASRTDNTDTQYF. The CDR3 bases are TGCGCCAGCAGAACGGACAACACAGATACGCAGTATTTT. This rearrangement joins TRBV23-1 to TRBJ2-3; possible D gene TRBD1, 5 bases. TRBV23-1 is designated an ORF whose function remains uncertain. This CDR3 is 13 amino acids long. Trimming left V 6 bases short and J 2 bases short, with 9 bases between.

This clone was observed many times. This rearrangement joins TRBV10-3 to TRBJ2-6, with 7 nucleotides matching TRBD1. This CDR3 is built from 15 residues. Germline assignment: CDR1 ENHRY and CDR2 SYGVKD. V lost 11 bases, J lost 0 bases, and 7 bases stayed unmatched. The CDR3 is CAAGTVLSGANVLTF. CDR3 DNA sequence: TGTGCCGCCGGGACAGTCCTCTCTGGGGCCAACGTCCTGACTTTC.

The V gene is TRBV6-4, the J gene TRBJ1-2; tentatively, D is TRBD1 (5 bases). V gave up 3 bases and J gave up 6 bases, with 11 bases separating them. The CDR3 runs to 13 residues. CDR1 is MRHNA and CDR2 is SNTAGT in the germline V gene. The CDR3 DNA is TGTGCCAGCAGTGATTTGAGGGGAGATGGCTACACCTTC. This gives the protein CASSDLRGDGYTF.

CDR3 coding DNA: TGTGCCAGCAGCGCGGGATCCGTGGGCCCCAGCATTCAGTACTTC. It translates to CASSAGSVGPSIQYF. The chain links TRBV7-2 to TRBJ2-4; D is possibly TRBD2 (6 bases). Germline CDR1 and CDR2: SGHTA and FQGNSA. V gave up 5 bases and J gave up 9 bases, with 20 bases separating them. This CDR3 is built from 15 residues.

The V and J genes are TRBV4-1 and TRBJ2-2, with unresolved D. Trimming took 1 base from V and 1 from J, leaving 4 bases between them. Looked up from germline, CDR1 is MGHRA and CDR2 is YSYEKL. CDR3 length equals 14 residues. The CDR3 DNA reads as TGCGCCAGCAGCCAAGTAGGGAACACCGGGGAGCTGTTTTTT. It translates to CASSQVGNTGELFF.